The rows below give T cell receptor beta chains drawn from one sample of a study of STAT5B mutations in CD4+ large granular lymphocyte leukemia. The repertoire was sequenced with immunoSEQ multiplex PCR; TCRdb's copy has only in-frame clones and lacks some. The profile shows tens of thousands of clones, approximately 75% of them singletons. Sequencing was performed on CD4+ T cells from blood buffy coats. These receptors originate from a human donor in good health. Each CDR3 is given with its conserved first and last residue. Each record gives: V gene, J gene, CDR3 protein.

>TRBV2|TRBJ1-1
CASISDRGGTEAFF
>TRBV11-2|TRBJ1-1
CASSSFQGQGTEAFF
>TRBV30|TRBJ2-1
CAWMIERGYNEQFF
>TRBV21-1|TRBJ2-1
CASSKLRGGTGPRNEQFF
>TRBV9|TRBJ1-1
CASSVWGTSTEAFF
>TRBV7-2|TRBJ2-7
CASSQTLRQYF
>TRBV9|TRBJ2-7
CASSVGAGGNQYEQYF
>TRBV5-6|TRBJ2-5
CASSRGYGGRGLETQYF
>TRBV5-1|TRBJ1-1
CASSLVGGGMNTEAFF
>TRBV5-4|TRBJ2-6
CASSLGGRGANVLTF
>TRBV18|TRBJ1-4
CASSPPGQSNEKLFF
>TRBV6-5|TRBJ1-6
CASRPQGRDSPLHF
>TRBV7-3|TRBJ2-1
CASSFWDRAYNEQFF
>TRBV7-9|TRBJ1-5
CASSATGTGVNQPQHF
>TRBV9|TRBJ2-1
CASSVWPGQGYNEQFF
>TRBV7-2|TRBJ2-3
CASSLVGQGAPRYF
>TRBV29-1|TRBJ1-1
CSVGAANTEAFF
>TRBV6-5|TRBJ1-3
CASANGGIGNTIYF
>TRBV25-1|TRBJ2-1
CASSDGGRGNEQFF
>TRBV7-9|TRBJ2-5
CASSSRVFQETQYF
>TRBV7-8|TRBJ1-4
CASSPNLQGNNEKLFF
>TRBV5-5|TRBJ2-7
CASSVVGGSYEQYF
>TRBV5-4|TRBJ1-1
CASISTGQGAPAAFF
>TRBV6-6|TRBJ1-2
CASSYSDRGLYGYTF
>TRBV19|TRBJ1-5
CASSNGISQAISGQPQHF
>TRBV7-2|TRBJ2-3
CASRFPGQGASDTQYF
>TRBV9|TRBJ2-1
CASSVAGGGALGDNEQFF
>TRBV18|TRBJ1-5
CASSPQRGNQPQHF
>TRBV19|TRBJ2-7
CASKRGPGVAAEQYF
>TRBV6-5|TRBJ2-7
CASSYLAPGTVYEQYF
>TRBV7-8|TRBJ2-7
CASSFARTGYEQYF
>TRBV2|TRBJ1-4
CASSRHLIATNEKLFF
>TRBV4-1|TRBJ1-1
CASSDLIRDRHMNTEAFF
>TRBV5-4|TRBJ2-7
CASSRDLSYEQYF
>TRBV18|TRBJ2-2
CASSPEGLRTGELFF
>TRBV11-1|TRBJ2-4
CASSLGSGQGDDIQYF
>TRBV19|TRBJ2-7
CASSIHAASYEQYF
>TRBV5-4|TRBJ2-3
CASSLAAPDTQYF
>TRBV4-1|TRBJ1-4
CASSQGVQTGRTNEKLFF
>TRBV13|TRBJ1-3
CASSYSRQKNTIYF
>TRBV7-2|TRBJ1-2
CASSLAQEKNGYTF
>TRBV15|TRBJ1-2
CATSRSKLWSGSRSYGYTF
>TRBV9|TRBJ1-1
CASSVAVANTEAFF
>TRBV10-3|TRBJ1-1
CAISDSVMNTEAFF
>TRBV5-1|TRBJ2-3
CASSLASGSDTQYF
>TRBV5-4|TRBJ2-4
CASSLEGQGRIQYF
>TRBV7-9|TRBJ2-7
CASSLEWGRGSYEQYF
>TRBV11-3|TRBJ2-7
CASSLEAGGTYEQYF
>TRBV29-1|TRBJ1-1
CSASGEDMNTEAFF
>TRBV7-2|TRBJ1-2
CASSLGSANYGYTF
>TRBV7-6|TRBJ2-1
CASSPLGQGVYNEQFF
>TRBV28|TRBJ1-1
CASRRQGGNTEAFF